The 21 T cell receptor beta chains presented below share a single source sample, sequenced in a study of blood T cell repertoires in COVID-19. Using immunoSEQ multiplex PCR, the repertoire was profiled, and TCRdb retains in-frame clones only, with some absent. The sample carries under 200,000 clones, around nine tenths recorded once. The material sequenced was peripheral blood. The receptor set was obtained from a man aged 55 to 70 with active or convalescent COVID-19.

The CDR3: CASSYSGGSMYEQYF. The DNA of the CDR3 is TGTGCCAGCAGTTACTCTGGCGGTTCGATGTACGAGCAGTACTTC. The chain recombines TRBV6-5 with TRBJ2-7; the D is unclear. V gave up 0 bases and J gave up 4 bases, with 13 bases separating them. The CDR3 consists of 15 residues. The germline gives CDR1 MNHEY, CDR2 SVGAGI.

The chain links TRBV5-1 to TRBJ2-2, with 7 nucleotides matching TRBD1. Germline CDR1 is SGHRS and CDR2 is YFSETQ. V shed 0 bases, J shed 6 bases, and the junction held 5 bases outside the gene matches. There are 15 residues in the CDR3. CDR3 sequence: CASSLDRGRAGELFF. CDR3 DNA: TGCGCCAGCAGCTTGGACAGGGGCAGGGCCGGGGAGCTGTTTTTT.

This clone was detected only a few times. The rearrangement uses TRBV24-1 and TRBJ1-1; 8 positions agree with TRBD1. Germline CDR1 KGHDR, CDR2 SFDVKD. V lost 7 bases to trimming and J lost 5 bases; unmatched junction nucleotides: 8. The CDR3 covers 14 residues. In DNA, the CDR3 is TGTGCCACCAGAACTGGACAGGGCGGGACTGAAGCTTTCTTT. Its translation: CATRTGQGGTEAFF.

This clone was observed a handful of times. This chain links TRBV5-8 with TRBJ2-5, with 7 bases identical to TRBD2. This CDR3 spans 13 amino acids. CDR1 and CDR2 from the germline V gene are SGHTS and YDEGEE. The junction had 2 bases not matched to a gene; V was cut back by 2 bases and J by 4 bases. In DNA, the CDR3 is TGTGCCAGCAGCTTCGGGGGGATAGAGACCCAGTACTTC. It encodes CASSFGGIETQYF.

J is TRBJ1-3 and V is TRBV10-3; 9 positions match TRBD1. Trimming removed 2 bases from V and 5 bases from J; junction bases left unmatched: 10. The CDR3 is made up of 17 amino acids. Germline assignment: CDR1 ENHRY and CDR2 SYGVKD. CDR3 sequence reads: CAISEERTGAKRNTIYF. CDR3 sequence (DNA): TGTGCCATCAGTGAGGAAAGGACAGGGGCAAAGAGAAACACCATATATTTT.

This chain joins TRBV3-1 (or the pseudogene TRBV3-2) and TRBJ2-5; unclear D gene. The length of the CDR3 is 12 residues. Trimming shortened V by 3 bases and J by 4 bases, and 6 bases separated the two germline ends. Germline assignment: CDR1 LGHDT and CDR2 YNNKEL (reference sequence). DNA of the CDR3: TGTGCCAGCAGCCAGGCAGGAGAGACCCAGTACTTC. Its translation is CASSQAGETQYF.

The DNA of the CDR3 is TGCGCCAGCAGCTTCGGGATCCGCTATGGCTACACCTTC. Its translation is CASSFGIRYGYTF. This chain joins TRBV5-1 and TRBJ1-2; D call uncertain. Looked up from germline, CDR1 is SGHRS and CDR2 is YFSETQ. The V and J ends lost 2 bases and 4 bases respectively, with 9 bases between them. The CDR3 spans 13 residues.

The chain recombines TRBV4-1 with TRBJ2-3, with D possibly being TRBD2 (7 bases). Germline CDR1 and CDR2: MGHRA and YSYEKL. The V end lost 3 bases, the J end lost 5 bases, and 18 bases lay between the germline ends. There are 16 residues in the CDR3. For the CDR3, the DNA is TGCGCCAGCAGCCAGATTGGGGGGGGCCGGGGAGATACGCAGTATTTT. Encoded protein: CASSQIGGGRGDTQYF.

The chain employs TRBV29-1 and TRBJ1-2, with 9 bases identical to TRBD1. V lost 2 bases, J lost 7 bases, and 8 bases stayed unmatched. Germline-derived CDR1 and CDR2 are SQVTM and ANQGSEA. This CDR3 region has 14 residues. CDR3 DNA sequence: TGCAGCGTTGAAACCGGGACAGGGTCGGGTGGCTACACCTTC. The encoded protein is CSVETGTGSGGYTF. Combining the CDR3 with reference TRBV29-1 and TRBJ1-2 gives the whole variable domain SAVISQKPSRDICQRGTSLTIQCQVDSQVTMMFWYRQQPGQSLTLIATANQGSEATYESGFVIDKFPISRPNLTFSTLTVSNMSPEDSSIYLCSVETGTGSGGYTFGSGTRLTVV.

This chain connects TRBV28 to TRBJ1-3, with 9 positions matching TRBD1. This CDR3 has 15 residues. Germline V gives CDR1 MDHEN, CDR2 SYDVKM. The J segment lost 4 bases and the V segment lost 8 bases, leaving 9 bases of the junction unmatched. The CDR3 DNA reads as TGTGCCAGCTATCATCAGACAGGGGGAGGAAACACCATATATTTT. It codes for CASYHQTGGGNTIYF.

V gene TRBV19 combines with J gene TRBJ2-1; maybe TRBD1 (6 bases). V lost 5 bases and J lost 0, with 14 bases in between. The CDR3 length is 16 residues. Germline loops: CDR1 LNHDA, CDR2 SQIVND (reference sequence). CDR3 coding DNA: TGTGCCAGTAGTCTTCCGACGGACAGCTCCTACAATGAGCAGTTCTTC. Protein sequence: CASSLPTDSSYNEQFF.

The chain joins TRBV12-1 to TRBJ1-2. TRBV12-1 is a pseudogene segment. The CDR3 consists of 16 residues. CDR3 protein: CASSSQGEVGGVGYTF. The CDR3 nucleotides read TGTGCCAGCAGCTCCCAAGGCGAGGTGGGGGGGGTTGGCTACACCTTC.

The chain employs TRBV7-3 and TRBJ2-3; the match to TRBD2 covers 7 bases. The CDR3 spans 15 residues. Germline loops: CDR1 SGHTA, CDR2 FQGTGA. With 2 bases clipped from V and 0 bases from J, the junction kept 2 bases outside the gene matches. The CDR3 nucleotides read TGTGCCAGCAGCTTAGTGGGGGGGAGCACAGATACGCAGTATTTT. This codes for CASSLVGGSTDTQYF.

V gene TRBV6-5 combines with J gene TRBJ1-5, with 8 nucleotides matching TRBD1. Trimming removed 7 bases from V and 6 bases from J; junction bases left unmatched: 5. The CDR3 consists of 13 residues. Germline CDR1 reads MNHEY; CDR2 reads SVGAGI. The CDR3 protein is CASNNRGSQPQHF. DNA for the CDR3: TGTGCCAGCAACAACAGGGGGAGTCAGCCCCAGCATTTT.

This clone was seen only a few times. V and J are TRBV3-1 (or the pseudogene TRBV3-2) and TRBJ1-1; D ambiguous. The germline V and J ends were trimmed by 1 base and 1 base, with 7 bases remaining between them. The V gene's germline CDR1 is LGHDT and CDR2 YNNKEL (reference sequence). CDR3 size: 14 residues. For the CDR3, the DNA is TGTGCCAGCAGCCAAGTGGACTGGAACACTGAAGCTTTCTTT. Its protein is CASSQVDWNTEAFF.

V is TRBV6-5 and J is TRBJ2-1, with D possibly matching TRBD1 (5 bases). The CDR3 loop spans 14 amino acids. Trimming removed 8 bases from V and 7 bases from J, with 18 bases in between. The germline V gene has CDR1 MNHEY and CDR2 SVGAGI. The CDR3 DNA follows: TGTGCCAGCCGCTCAAGGGGTGAGAGGAATGAGCAGTTCTTC. It codes for CASRSRGERNEQFF.

As concerns this clone: Other DNA sequences in this sample translate to the same CDR3. This chain's CDR3 is CASSLDGSSGNTIYF. Written as DNA, the CDR3 is TGCGCCAGCAGCTTGGATGGGAGCTCTGGAAACACCATATATTTT. The rearrangement uses TRBV5-1 and TRBJ1-3; D uncertain. Germline V lookup: CDR1 SGHRS, CDR2 YFSETQ. This CDR3 is 15 amino acids long. Trimming cost V 0 bases and J 0 bases, with 7 bases left between them.

The V gene is TRBV5-4, the J gene TRBJ2-1, with 10 bases fitting TRBD2. There are 16 residues in the CDR3. Germline CDR1 is SGHNT and CDR2 is YYREEE (reference sequence). Germline trimming cut 4 bases from V and 3 bases from J; bases unmatched to any gene: 7. CDR3 DNA sequence: TGTGCCAGCAGCCTTCATACTAGCGGGGTCTACAATGAGCAGTTCTTC. This translates into CASSLHTSGVYNEQFF.

The chain joins TRBV6-1 to TRBJ2-7; 9 bases map to TRBD1. The J segment lost 4 bases and the V segment lost 3 bases, leaving 7 bases of the junction unmatched. CDR3 length equals 15 residues. In germline, CDR1 is MNHNS, CDR2 SASEGT. The CDR3 here is CASSDGQGSIYEQYF. The CDR3 DNA reads as TGTGCCAGCAGTGACGGACAGGGGAGCATTTACGAGCAGTACTTC.

This chain links TRBV18 with TRBJ2-5; 9 nucleotides line up with TRBD1. V trimming: 6 bases; J trimming: 4 bases; junction bases outside the gene matches: 9. There are 15 residues in the CDR3. Per germline, CDR1 KGHSH and CDR2 LQKENI. CDR3 nucleotide sequence: TGTGCCAGCTCGTCACCGGGACAGGGAGCAGAGACCCAGTACTTC. Translation: CASSSPGQGAETQYF. Full variable domain (outside the CDR3, taken from reference TRBV18 and TRBJ2-5): NAGVMQNPRHLVRRRGQEARLRCSPMKGHSHVYWYRQLPEEGLKFMVYLQKENIIDESGMPKERFSAEFPKEGPSILRIQQVVRGDSAAYFCASSSPGQGAETQYFGPGTRLLVL.

This rearrangement joins TRBV2 to TRBJ2-5; TRBD2 agrees at 11 bases. The CDR3 covers 16 residues. Per germline, CDR1 SNHLY and CDR2 FYNNEI. Unmatched junction bases numbered 12, after V lost 6 bases and J lost 6 bases. CDR3 in amino acids: CASRPNSGGGTKTQYF. CDR3 bases: TGTGCCAGCAGGCCAAATAGCGGGGGGGGCACGAAGACCCAGTACTTC.